Each of the 32 T cell receptor beta chains below was sequenced from the same sample in a study of CD8 T cells in ankylosing spondylitis. From the 5' RACE reads, TCRdb called clonotypes with MiXCR, one entry per CDR3 protein. The sample yields 80,000 to 100,000 distinct CDR3 sequences, about 8% seen once. Sequencing used blood, either unsorted or a sorted T cell fraction (not recorded which). These receptor sequences come from a male donor with ankylosing spondylitis or in good health (not recorded which).

This clonotype was counted at least ten times. The rearrangement joins TRBV12-3 or TRBV12-4 to TRBJ2-5; D may match TRBD1 or TRBD2 (5 bases each). Trimming cost V 2 bases and J 10 bases, with 14 bases left between them. This CDR3 region has 13 residues. The CDR3 DNA reads as TGTGCCAGCAGTTTATGGGACCTCCGGGTCCAGTACTTC. As protein: CASSLWDLRVQYF.

The rearrangement joins TRBV18 to TRBJ1-1, with D unresolved. This CDR3 comprises 14 residues. In germline, CDR1 is KGHSH, CDR2 LQKENI. V lost 3 bases and J lost 1, with 9 bases in between. DNA of the CDR3: TGTGCCAGCTCACCTTTTTTCGGGAACACTGAAGCTTTCTTT. This translates into CASSPFFGNTEAFF. The complete variable domain, with remaining parts taken from reference TRBV18 and TRBJ1-1, reads NAGVMQNPRHLVRRRGQEARLRCSPMKGHSHVYWYRQLPEEGLKFMVYLQKENIIDESGMPKERFSAEFPKEGPSILRIQQVVRGDSAAYFCASSPFFGNTEAFFGQGTRLTVV.

This clonotype was recorded many times. The chain recombines TRBV12-3 or TRBV12-4 with TRBJ2-7; TRBD2 is a possible D gene (6 bases). The CDR3 sequence is 14 residues long. Trimming cost V 3 bases and J 3 bases, with 12 bases left between them. CDR3: CASSFGTPLYEQYF. The CDR3, as DNA: TGTGCCAGCAGTTTCGGGACTCCACTCTACGAGCAGTACTTC.

The chain couples TRBV12-3 or TRBV12-4 to TRBJ1-5, with 8 bases lining up with TRBD1. With V trimmed by 5 bases and J by 1 base, 10 bases remained unmatched. The CDR3 sequence is 17 residues long. The DNA for the CDR3 is TGTGCCAGCAGTGAGGACAGGGTGACGAGAAGCAATCAGCCCCAGCATTTT. Its protein product is CASSEDRVTRSNQPQHF.

As for this clonotype: This may come from a read error, since a much larger clone is one base off. CDR3 amino acids: CASISGQSFSNQPQHF. The CDR3 DNA sequence: TGTGCCAGCATCTCCGGACAGTCTTTTAGCAATCAGCCCCAGCATTTT. This chain connects TRBV5-4 to TRBJ1-5; TRBD1 might be the D (6 bases). CDR1 SGHNT and CDR2 YYREEE come from the germline V gene (reference sequence). Trimming left V 6 bases short and J 0 bases short, with 16 bases between. The CDR3 extends over 16 amino acids.

This clonotype came up a few times. The V gene is TRBV18, the J gene TRBJ2-2; tentatively, D is TRBD1 (6 bases). Trimming took 0 bases from V and 4 from J, leaving 12 bases between them. This CDR3 has 16 amino acids. Germline assignment: CDR1 KGHSH and CDR2 LQKENI. The DNA of the CDR3 is TGTGCCAGCTCACCACCAACGACAGGCGGCACCGGGGAGCTGTTTTTT. Translated: CASSPPTTGGTGELFF.

A remark on this clonotype: With a much larger clone just one base away, this may be a read error. The chain has TRBV6-2 or TRBV6-3 and TRBJ2-7, with D tentatively TRBD1 (5 bases). This CDR3 comprises 14 residues. Germline assignment: CDR1 MNHEY and CDR2 SVGEGT. The CDR3 region is CASRRTRVYYELYF. For the CDR3, the DNA is TGTGCCAGCAGACGAACCAGGGTCTACTACGAGCTGTACTTC.

This clonotype has a count of ten or more. The CDR3, as DNA: TGTGCCAGCAGCTCGGGACAGGGGGAGCCCCAGCATTTT. Translation: CASSSGQGEPQHF. V is TRBV5-6 and J is TRBJ1-5; 11 bases match TRBD1. Trimming at V came to 3 bases and at J to 8 bases, leaving 1 base not matched to a gene. CDR1 and CDR2 (germline): SGHDT, YYEEEE. The CDR3 has 13 amino acids.

This clonotype was seen at least ten times. The chain is built from TRBV2 and TRBJ2-1; TRBD1 might be the D (5 bases). V was shortened by 1 base and J by 2 bases, with 9 bases between the two germline ends. The CDR3 sequence is 15 residues long. CDR1 SNHLY and CDR2 FYNNEI come from the germline V gene. The CDR3 DNA reads TGTGCCAGCAGTGAAGACAGGTTCGCCTACAATGAGCAGTTCTTC. This gives the protein CASSEDRFAYNEQFF.

This clonotype was detected only a few times. This chain joins TRBV20-1 and TRBJ2-1, with 8 positions matching TRBD2. V lost 3 bases, J lost 6 bases, and 4 bases stayed unmatched. The germline V gene encodes CDR1 DFQATT and CDR2 SNEGSKA (reference sequence). The CDR3 runs 13 residues. DNA for the CDR3: TGCAGTGCTAGCGGGAGGGAATTCAATGAGCAGTTCTTC. It yields the protein CSASGREFNEQFF.

In this sample, this clonotype turned up many times. The rearrangement uses TRBV29-1 and TRBJ2-3; D possibly corresponds to TRBD2 (5 bases). V was clipped by 7 bases and J by 2 bases, with 19 bases between them. CDR3 length equals 15 residues. CDR1 SQVTM and CDR2 ANQGSEA come from the germline V gene. CDR3 DNA sequence: TGCAGCGCCGAAGGCGAGGGATTGGCCACAGATACGCAGTATTTT. Its protein product is CSAEGEGLATDTQYF.

There are a few counts of this clonotype. The chain carries TRBV7-6 and TRBJ2-6; 12 bases are a match to TRBD1. Trimming removed 6 bases from V and 0 bases from J; junction bases left unmatched: 6. Germline assignment: CDR1 SGHVS and CDR2 FNYEAQ. The CDR3 is 18 amino acids. This CDR3 reads CASSLGQGAYSGANVLTF. CDR3 bases: TGTGCCAGCAGTTTGGGACAGGGGGCTTACTCTGGGGCCAACGTCCTGACTTTC.

This clonotype has ten or more counts. This rearrangement joins TRBV10-3 to TRBJ1-4, with D tentatively TRBD1 (5 bases). This CDR3 is built from 14 residues. Deletions cut 4 bases from V and 1 base from J, with 7 bases between. Germline lookup yields CDR1 ENHRY and CDR2 SYGVKD. The CDR3 sequence: CAISGRGTNEKLFF. CDR3 coding DNA: TGTGCCATCAGTGGGAGGGGAACTAATGAAAAACTGTTTTTT.

There are many counts of this clonotype. The rearrangement links TRBV18 to TRBJ2-3; 8 positions match TRBD1. The CDR3 extends over 15 amino acids. Trimming cost V 3 bases and J 1 base; bases outside gene matches: 3. CDR1 KGHSH and CDR2 LQKENI come from the germline V gene. The CDR3 loop reads CASSPQQGGTDTQYF. The CDR3 nucleotides are TGTGCCAGCTCACCCCAACAGGGGGGCACAGATACGCAGTATTTT.

This clonotype showed up many times. The chain is built from TRBV5-1 and TRBJ2-7; TRBD2 might be the D (6 bases). Trimming took 5 bases from V and 3 from J, leaving 18 bases between them. CDR3 size: 15 residues. Per the germline V gene, CDR1 is SGHRS and CDR2 is YFSETQ. CDR3 bases: TGCGCCAGCAGGGCGACGGTAGCGGAGCACTACGAGCAGTACTTC. Protein: CASRATVAEHYEQYF.

This clonotype was seen a handful of times. The rearrangement joins TRBV3-1 to TRBJ2-1, with TRBD2 matching 10 bases. This CDR3 has 15 residues. J lost 5 bases, V lost 8 bases, and 9 bases had no gene match. Germline V gives CDR1 LGHDT, CDR2 YNNKEL (reference sequence). The CDR3 loop is CASCRGTSADNEQFF. In DNA, the CDR3 is TGTGCCAGCTGCCGGGGGACTAGCGCGGACAATGAGCAGTTCTTC.

The chain is built from TRBV2 and TRBJ2-7, with D unclear. CDR3 length: 11 amino acids. Germline V gene lookup returns CDR1 SNHLY and CDR2 FYNNEI. The ends were cut back, 4 bases at V and 3 bases at J, with 4 bases in the middle. This CDR3 reads CASSGLYEQYF. The CDR3 region has the DNA TGTGCCAGCAGTGGCCTCTACGAGCAGTACTTC.

This clonotype has ten or more counts. The gene calls are TRBV9 and TRBJ2-5; 7 bases are shared with TRBD2. Germline CDR1 is SGDLS and CDR2 is YYNGEE. The J segment lost 5 bases and the V segment lost 3 bases, leaving 7 bases of the junction unmatched. The CDR3 consists of 14 residues. In nucleotides, the CDR3 is TGTGCCAGCAGCGGTAGCGGGTGGAGTGAGACCCAGTACTTC. Amino acid sequence: CASSGSGWSETQYF.

At least ten counts were recorded for this clonotype. The CDR3 region has the DNA TGTGCCAGCAGTTTACGCTGGGGCCAAGAGACCCAGTACTTC. Amino acids: CASSLRWGQETQYF. J is TRBJ2-5 and V is TRBV27, with D uncertain. This CDR3 has 14 residues. Between the trimmed V and J ends, which lost 2 bases and 1 base, there was a span of 8 bases. The germline V gene encodes CDR1 MNHEY and CDR2 SMNVEV (reference sequence).

This chain connects TRBV12-3 or TRBV12-4 to TRBJ2-7; TRBD1 matches 7 bases. The CDR3 consists of 14 residues. V trimming: 5 bases; J trimming: 3 bases; junction bases outside the gene matches: 7. The CDR3: CASSVHRDSYEQYF. CDR3 DNA: TGTGCCAGCAGTGTTCACCGGGACAGCTACGAGCAGTACTTC.

This clonotype was seen ten or more times. The chain combines TRBV12-3 or TRBV12-4 with TRBJ2-3, with 10 bases identical to TRBD2. The CDR3 has 16 amino acids. Trimming took 6 bases from V and 7 from J; bases not matched to a gene: 13. CDR3 nucleotide sequence: TGTGCCAGCAGAGCCACTAGTAGCGGGAGGTTTTATACGCAGTATTTT. Its protein is CASRATSSGRFYTQYF.

This clonotype was picked up many times. V usage is TRBV6-2 or TRBV6-3 and J usage is TRBJ2-7; TRBD2 matches 7 bases. Germline CDR1 reads MNHEY; CDR2 reads SVGEGT. The CDR3 runs 14 residues. The V and J ends lost 7 bases and 0 bases, in that order; junction bases with no gene match: 6. CDR3 DNA: TGTGCCAGCAACCCCGGCGGGAGCTCCTACGAGCAGTACTTC. Translating gives CASNPGGSSYEQYF.

This clonotype has more than one count but fewer than ten. The chain uses TRBV7-9 and TRBJ1-5, with 8 positions matching TRBD1. Germline V gene lookup returns CDR1 SEHNR and CDR2 FQNEAQ (reference sequence). V dropped 5 bases and J dropped 2; count of bases not matched to a gene: 2. This CDR3 comprises 14 residues. CDR3 sequence reads: CASSVTGGNQPQHF. Here the CDR3 DNA reads TGTGCCAGCAGCGTGACAGGGGGCAATCAGCCCCAGCATTTT. Using reference TRBV7-9 and TRBJ1-5 for the parts outside the CDR3, the full variable domain is DTGVSQNPRHKITKRGQNVTFRCDPISEHNRLYWYRQTLGQGPEFLTYFQNEAQLEKSRLLSDRFSAERPKGSFSTLEIQRTEQGDSAMYLCASSVTGGNQPQHFGDGTRLSIL.

Concerning this clonotype itself: A read error may be the cause here, since a much bigger clone is one base away. The chain carries TRBV5-1 and TRBJ2-1; TRBD2 is a possible D gene (6 bases). CDR1 is SGHRS and CDR2 is YFSETQ in the germline V gene. This CDR3 region has 15 residues. CDR3 amino acids: CASSPKGGSCNEQFF. In DNA form, the CDR3 reads TGCGCCAGCAGCCCCAAGGGAGGATCCTGCAATGAGCAGTTCTTC.

In this sample, this clonotype turned up many times. V is TRBV2 and J is TRBJ2-1; TRBD2 might be the D (6 bases). CDR3 length equals 16 residues. V shed 5 bases and J shed 6 bases, with 20 bases lying between them. CDR1 is SNHLY, CDR2 FYNNEI, per germline. Written as DNA, the CDR3 is TGTGCCAGCAGTTTCACCCCCCGGGGGTATAGCAATGAGCAGTTCTTC. The encoded protein is CASSFTPRGYSNEQFF.

At least ten counts were recorded for this clonotype. For the CDR3, the DNA is TGTGCCAGCAGCCCTCTCGGAGGTACTAGCAATCAGCCCCAGCATTTT. Amino acids: CASSPLGGTSNQPQHF. The V call is TRBV7-9, the J call TRBJ1-5; D gene unclear. CDR1 SEHNR and CDR2 FQNEAQ come from the germline V gene (reference sequence). Trimming removed 5 bases from V and 0 bases from J, with 14 bases in between. The CDR3 spans 16 residues.

There are many counts of this clonotype. The J gene is TRBJ1-1, the V gene TRBV4-1; D not resolved. Germline V gives CDR1 MGHRA, CDR2 YSYEKL. V gave up 1 base and J gave up 4 bases, with 16 bases separating them. This CDR3 spans 16 amino acids. DNA for the CDR3: TGCGCCAGCAGCCAAGTAGGAGGGCCCCTCGCCACTGAAGCTTTCTTT. This sequence encodes CASSQVGGPLATEAFF.

This clonotype has at least ten counts. The V and J genes are TRBV6-1 and TRBJ2-1, with 10 bases aligning to TRBD2. Germline loops: CDR1 MNHNS, CDR2 SASEGT. V dropped 7 bases and J dropped 6; count of bases not matched to a gene: 12. This CDR3 spans 16 amino acids. The CDR3 DNA follows: TGTGCCAGCACCCATTGGAGCGGGGGGGCCGGCAATGAGCAGTTCTTC. It codes for CASTHWSGGAGNEQFF.

There are many counts of this clonotype. The chain couples TRBV6-1 to TRBJ1-3; D not certain. Germline values: CDR1 MNHNS, CDR2 SASEGT. The germline V and J ends were trimmed by 6 bases and 2 bases, with 14 bases remaining between them. The CDR3 loop spans 15 amino acids. The CDR3 DNA is TGTGCCAGCAGCTCCTTTCGGCAGGCTGGAAACACCATATATTTT. This sequence encodes CASSSFRQAGNTIYF.

The genes are TRBV6-5 and TRBJ1-1; D is undetermined. The CDR3 length is 16 residues. Per germline, CDR1 MNHEY and CDR2 SVGAGI. V was shortened by 0 bases and J by 6 bases, with 17 bases between the two germline ends. The CDR3 reads CASSYSTEERGPEAFF. The DNA of the CDR3 is TGTGCCAGCAGTTACTCGACCGAGGAAAGAGGCCCTGAAGCTTTCTTT.

This clonotype occurred many times. V usage is TRBV20-1 and J usage is TRBJ1-5, with a possible D match to TRBD1 (6 bases). With 5 bases removed from V and 4 bases from J, the gap between germline ends came to 12 bases. Germline values: CDR1 DFQATT, CDR2 SNEGSKA (reference sequence). The length of the CDR3 is 13 residues. CDR3 nucleotides: TGCAGTGCTGGAACAGGGCGTAATCAGCCCCAGCATTTT. Translation: CSAGTGRNQPQHF.

This clonotype was observed at least ten times. The V gene is TRBV15, the J gene TRBJ1-5; D is ambiguous. Germline CDR1 and CDR2: LNHNV and YYDKDF (reference sequence). This CDR3 contains 15 residues. V lost 4 bases to trimming and J lost 9 bases, with 19 bases between them. Written as DNA, the CDR3 is TGTGCCACCAGCACACTAGACATTGCCCGGCGGCCCCAGCATTTT. Translation: CATSTLDIARRPQHF.